This entry describes one T cell receptor beta chain. The sample belongs to a study of blood T cell repertoires in COVID-19. Study-wide context: The United States, Italy and Spain provided the acute and convalescent COVID-19 samples. The analysed material was cDNA or gDNA that came from T cells, B-cell-depleted T cells, or PBMCs.

Assay: immunoSEQ multiplex PCR; the TCRdb copy retains only in-frame clones and omits some. Of 100,000 to 120,000 clones listed, around 84% are singletons. The sequenced material came from peripheral blood. The sequence derives from a woman aged 40 to 50 with acute or convalescent COVID-19.

CDR3 in DNA: TGTGCCAGCAGCTTAGAACAGGCTGGGCCTTACGAGCAGTACTTC. It codes for CASSLEQAGPYEQYF. V usage is TRBV11-2 and J usage is TRBJ2-7, with TRBD1 as a possible D gene (5 bases). Germline CDR1 SGHAT, CDR2 FQNNGV. The CDR3 has 15 residues. V was shortened by 0 bases and J by 4 bases, with 13 bases between the two germline ends. Based on the CDR3 plus reference TRBV11-2 and TRBJ2-7, the full variable domain is EAGVAQSPRYKIIEKRQSVAFWCNPISGHATLYWYQQILGQGPKLLIQFQNNGVVDDSQLPKDRFSAERLKGVDSTLKIQPAKLEDSAVYLCASSLEQAGPYEQYFGPGTRLTVT.